Listed here is a single TCR beta chain. CDR1 and CDR2 (germline): MNHEY, SVGEGT. The CDR3 is 17 amino acids. J was trimmed by 0 bases and V by 2 bases; bases with no gene match: 9. These data come from a study of blood T cell repertoires in COVID-19. Ages ranged from roughly 18 to 100 years, with residence in about two dozen US areas. The assay was immunoSEQ multiplex PCR, and TCRdb's table has in-frame clones only and misses some. The sample consists of more than 85,000 clones, 65% to 90% of them appearing once. This TCR was recovered from a woman aged 45-59 years who had recovered from COVID-19. The sequencing input was PBMCs or T cells enriched from blood (not recorded which). The chain carries TRBV6-2 or TRBV6-3 and TRBJ2-7, with TRBD1 identical over 8 bases. The CDR3 loop is CASSYVGTGRSSYEQYF. CDR3 in DNA: TGTGCCAGCAGTTACGTAGGGACAGGTAGGAGCTCCTACGAGCAGTACTTC.